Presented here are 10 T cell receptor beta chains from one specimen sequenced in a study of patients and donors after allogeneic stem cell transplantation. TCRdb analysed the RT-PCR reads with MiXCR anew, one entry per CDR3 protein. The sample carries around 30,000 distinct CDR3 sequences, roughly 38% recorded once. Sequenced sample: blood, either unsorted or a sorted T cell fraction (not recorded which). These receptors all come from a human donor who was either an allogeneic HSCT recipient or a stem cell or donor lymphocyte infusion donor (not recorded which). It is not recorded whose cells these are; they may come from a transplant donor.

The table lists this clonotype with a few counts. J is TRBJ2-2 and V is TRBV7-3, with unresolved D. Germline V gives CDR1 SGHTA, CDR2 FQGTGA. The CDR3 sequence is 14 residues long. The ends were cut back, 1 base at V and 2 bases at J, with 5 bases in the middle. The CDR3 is CASSLIANTGELFF. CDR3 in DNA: TGTGCCAGCAGCTTAATAGCTAACACCGGGGAGCTGTTTTTT.

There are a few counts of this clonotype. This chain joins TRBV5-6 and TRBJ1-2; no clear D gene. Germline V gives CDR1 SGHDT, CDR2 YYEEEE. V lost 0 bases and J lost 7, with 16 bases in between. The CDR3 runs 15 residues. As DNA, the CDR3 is TGTGCCAGCAGCTTGGGAGGCCCGGTAAGGGCTGGCTACACCTTC. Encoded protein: CASSLGGPVRAGYTF.

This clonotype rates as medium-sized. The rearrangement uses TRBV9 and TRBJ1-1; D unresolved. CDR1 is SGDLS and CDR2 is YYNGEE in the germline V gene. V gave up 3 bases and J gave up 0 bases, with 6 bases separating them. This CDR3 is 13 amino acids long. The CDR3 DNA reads TGTGCCAGCAGCGCCAGCATGAACACTGAAGCTTTCTTT. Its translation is CASSASMNTEAFF. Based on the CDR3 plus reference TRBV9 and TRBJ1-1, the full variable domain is DSGVTQTPKHLITATGQRVTLRCSPRSGDLSVYWYQQSLDQGLQFLIQYYNGEERAKGNILERFSAQQFPDLHSELNLSSLELGDSALYFCASSASMNTEAFFGQGTRLTVV.

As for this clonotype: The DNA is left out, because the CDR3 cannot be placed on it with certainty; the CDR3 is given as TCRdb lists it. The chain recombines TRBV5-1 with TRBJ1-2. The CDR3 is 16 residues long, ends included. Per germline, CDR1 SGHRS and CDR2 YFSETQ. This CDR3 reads CASSLAFGEGRDGYTF.

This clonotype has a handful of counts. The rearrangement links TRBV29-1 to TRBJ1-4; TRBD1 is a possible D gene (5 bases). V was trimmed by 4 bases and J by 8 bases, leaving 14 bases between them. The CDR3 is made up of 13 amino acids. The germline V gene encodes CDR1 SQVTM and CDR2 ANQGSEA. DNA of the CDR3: TGCAGCGTTGTGGCAGGGAAGAGAGAAAAACTGTTTTTT. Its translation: CSVVAGKREKLFF.

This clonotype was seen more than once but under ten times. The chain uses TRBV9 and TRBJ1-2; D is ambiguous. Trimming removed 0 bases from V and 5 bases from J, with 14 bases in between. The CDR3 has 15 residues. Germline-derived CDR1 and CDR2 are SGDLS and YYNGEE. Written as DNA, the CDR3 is TGTGCCAGCAGCGTAGAACCGAGACCCCCTTATGGCTACACCTTC. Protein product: CASSVEPRPPYGYTF.

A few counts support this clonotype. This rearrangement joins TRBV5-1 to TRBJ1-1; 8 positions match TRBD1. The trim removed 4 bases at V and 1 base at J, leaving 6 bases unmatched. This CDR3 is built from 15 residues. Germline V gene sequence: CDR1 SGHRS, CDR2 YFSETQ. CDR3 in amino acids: CASSPRRGPNTEAFF. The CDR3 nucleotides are TGCGCCAGCAGCCCTCGCAGGGGGCCGAACACTGAAGCTTTCTTT.

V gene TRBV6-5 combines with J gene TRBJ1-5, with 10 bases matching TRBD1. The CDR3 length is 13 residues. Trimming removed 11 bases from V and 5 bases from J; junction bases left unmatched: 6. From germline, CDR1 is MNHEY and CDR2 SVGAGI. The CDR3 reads CAVPDRGDQPQHF. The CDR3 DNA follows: TGTGCCGTTCCGGACAGGGGGGATCAGCCCCAGCATTTT.

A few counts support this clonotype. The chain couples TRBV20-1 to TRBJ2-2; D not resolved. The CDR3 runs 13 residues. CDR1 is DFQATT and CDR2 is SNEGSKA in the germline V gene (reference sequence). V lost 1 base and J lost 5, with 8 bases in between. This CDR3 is CSARARLTGELFF. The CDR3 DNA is TGCAGTGCTAGAGCCCGGTTGACCGGGGAGCTGTTTTTT.

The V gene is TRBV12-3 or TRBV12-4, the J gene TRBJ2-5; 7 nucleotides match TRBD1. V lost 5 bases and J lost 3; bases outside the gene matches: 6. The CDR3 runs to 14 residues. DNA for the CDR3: TGTGCCAGCAGTCAAGGACAGGTCGAAGAGACCCAGTACTTC. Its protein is CASSQGQVEETQYF.